Below, 30 T cell receptor beta chains from the same sample are listed, as sequenced in a study of OX40 agonist ivuxolimab in advanced cancers. Sequencing was performed with immunoSEQ multiplex PCR; in TCRdb, only in-frame clones are kept and a portion is missing. Of fewer than 70,000 clones detected, about 90% appear once; the ten largest clones hold 14% to 15%. Sequenced here: CD4+ or CD8+ T cells sorted from blood, sampled in a trial of the OX40 agonist ivuxolimab. Receptors originate from an adult with an advanced solid tumor such as melanoma, head and neck, liver or kidney cancer.

The V and J genes are TRBV9 and TRBJ1-4; maybe TRBD1 (6 bases). The CDR3 loop spans 16 amino acids. V lost 4 bases, J lost 1 base, and 14 bases lay in between. Germline lookup yields CDR1 SGDLS and CDR2 YYNGEE. The CDR3 region has the DNA TGTGCCAGCAGCCCCCGTGGGGGCGGAACTAATGAAAAACTGTTTTTT. Its translation is CASSPRGGGTNEKLFF.

This chain links TRBV7-8 with TRBJ2-7; a possible D gene is TRBD1 (5 bases). Trimming took off 5 bases at V and 3 bases at J, with 11 bases between the two ends. The CDR3 runs to 13 residues. Germline CDR1 is SGHVS and CDR2 is FQNEAQ. As DNA, the CDR3 is TGTGCCAGCAGCCCCCACCAGGGCTACGAGCAGTACTTC. This encodes CASSPHQGYEQYF.

In DNA, the CDR3 is TGTGCCAGCAAACCGGGACAGGAAGGTGGGGCCAACGTCCTGACTTTC. It yields the protein CASKPGQEGGANVLTF. This rearrangement joins TRBV11-1 to TRBJ2-6; the match to TRBD1 covers 8 bases. The V and J ends lost 7 bases and 3 bases, in that order; junction bases with no gene match: 8. This CDR3 has 16 residues. Germline V gene lookup returns CDR1 SGHAT and CDR2 FQDESV (reference sequence). The whole variable domain, filled in from reference TRBV11-1 and TRBJ2-6, reads EAEVAQSPRYKITEKSQAVAFWCDPISGHATLYWYRQILGQGPELLVQFQDESVVDDSQLPKDRFSAERLKGVDSTLKIQPAELGDSAMYLCASKPGQEGGANVLTFGAGSRLTVL.

This CDR3 reads CASSKRENTEAFF. CDR3 sequence (DNA): TGTGCCAGCAGCAAGAGAGAGAACACTGAAGCTTTCTTT. The chain has TRBV7-6 and TRBJ1-1, with D uncertain. V shed 5 bases and J shed 1 base, with 8 bases lying between them. Germline CDR1 and CDR2: SGHVS and FNYEAQ. The CDR3 contains 13 residues.

J is TRBJ1-2 and V is TRBV18, with 7 bases aligning to TRBD1. V shed 3 bases and J 1 base; nucleotides not matched to a gene: 5. The CDR3 has 15 residues. Germline V gene sequence: CDR1 KGHSH, CDR2 LQKENI. The CDR3 coding sequence is TGTGCCAGCTCACCCCGGGACAGCTTTAACTATGGCTACACCTTC. Amino acid sequence: CASSPRDSFNYGYTF.

This chain uses TRBV2 with TRBJ2-3; 8 positions match TRBD1. The CDR3 has 16 amino acids. Trimming cost V 6 bases and J 2 bases; bases outside gene matches: 10. CDR1 is SNHLY and CDR2 is FYNNEI in the germline V gene. In nucleotides, the CDR3 is TGTGCCAGCAGCGGATACCAGGGGGCGCACACAGATACGCAGTATTTT. It yields the protein CASSGYQGAHTDTQYF. The complete variable domain, with remaining parts taken from reference TRBV2 and TRBJ2-3, reads EPEVTQTPSHQVTQMGQEVILRCVPISNHLYFYWYRQILGQKVEFLVSFYNNEISEKSEIFDDQFSVERPDGSNFTLKIRSTKLEDSAMYFCASSGYQGAHTDTQYFGPGTRLTVL.

The rearrangement joins TRBV6-5 to TRBJ1-2; D is unclear. V was trimmed by 0 bases and J by 8 bases, leaving 10 bases between them. Germline V gives CDR1 MNHEY, CDR2 SVGAGI. This CDR3 has 13 amino acids. The CDR3 DNA reads as TGTGCCAGCAGTTACTCGAAGGTGATCGGCTACACCTTC. Translated: CASSYSKVIGYTF.

This chain joins TRBV7-9 and TRBJ2-3, with TRBD2 identical over 7 bases. The CDR3 consists of 16 residues. CDR1 is SEHNR, CDR2 FQNEAQ, per germline (reference sequence). J gave up 2 bases and V 1 base, and 6 bases lay outside the gene matches. The CDR3 loop is CASSLGLADLTDTQYF. CDR3 nucleotides: TGTGCCAGCAGCTTAGGGCTAGCGGACCTCACAGATACGCAGTATTTT.

The rearrangement links TRBV28 to TRBJ1-1; possible D gene TRBD1, 6 bases. The CDR3 totals 18 residues. Germline-derived CDR1 and CDR2 are MDHEN and SYDVKM. V gave up 3 bases and J gave up 3 bases, with 23 bases separating them. The CDR3 nucleotides read TGTGCCAGCAGTTTCCCCCAAGAGCAGGGGATTTCGTACACTGAAGCTTTCTTT. Protein: CASSFPQEQGISYTEAFF. Full variable domain (outside the CDR3, taken from reference TRBV28 and TRBJ1-1): DVKVTQSSRYLVKRTGEKVFLECVQDMDHENMFWYRQDPGLGLRLIYFSYDVKMKEKGDIPEGYSVSREKKERFSLILESASTNQTSMYLCASSFPQEQGISYTEAFFGQGTRLTVV.

This clone was seen a single time. The chain joins TRBV18 to TRBJ1-5; D not certain. V was trimmed by 3 bases and J by 6 bases, leaving 9 bases between them. CDR1 and CDR2 (germline): KGHSH, LQKENI. The length of the CDR3 is 13 residues. The CDR3 bases are TGTGCCAGCTCACCCGGGAGCCCTCAGCCCCAGCATTTT. Amino acid sequence: CASSPGSPQPQHF.

The V and J genes are TRBV6-1 and TRBJ2-3; 9 nucleotides align to TRBD1. The V segment lost 3 bases and the J segment 2 bases; nucleotides outside the gene matches: 6. The CDR3 sequence is 16 residues long. CDR1 MNHNS and CDR2 SASEGT come from the germline V gene. The CDR3 region is CASSDLRDRATDTQYF. The CDR3 nucleotides are TGTGCCAGCAGTGACCTCCGGGACAGGGCCACAGATACGCAGTATTTT.

V gene TRBV18 combines with J gene TRBJ2-2; D may be TRBD2 (5 bases). The CDR3 is 14 amino acids. Germline CDR1 and CDR2: KGHSH and LQKENI. V shed 2 bases and J shed 2 bases, with 6 bases lying between them. CDR3 protein: CASSPRLNTGELFF. CDR3 DNA sequence: TGTGCCAGCTCACCAAGACTAAACACCGGGGAGCTGTTTTTT.

The J gene is TRBJ2-1, the V gene TRBV21-1. TRBV21-1 is termed a pseudogene. This CDR3 spans 20 amino acids. Here the CDR3 reads CASSKGGRGSGVLGYNEQFF. CDR3 sequence (DNA): TGTGCCAGCAGCAAAGGTGGCAGGGGATCGGGGGTCCTCGGTTACAATGAGCAGTTCTTC.

V is TRBV18 and J is TRBJ2-3, with TRBD1 matching 7 bases. Germline V gives CDR1 KGHSH, CDR2 LQKENI. The CDR3 totals 14 residues. V lost 3 bases to trimming and J lost 3 bases; unmatched junction nucleotides: 3. The CDR3 spells CASSPRGLTDTQYF. The CDR3 DNA reads TGTGCCAGCTCACCTAGGGGGCTGACAGATACGCAGTATTTT.

The chain employs TRBV7-6 and TRBJ2-5; D is undetermined. Trimming took off 1 base at V and 2 bases at J, with 5 bases between the two ends. This CDR3 contains 13 residues. Germline loops: CDR1 SGHVS, CDR2 FNYEAQ. CDR3 sequence (DNA): TGTGCCAGCAGCTTAGTAACACAAGAGACCCAGTACTTC. Translated: CASSLVTQETQYF.

This rearrangement joins TRBV6-1 to TRBJ2-5; 11 nucleotides align to TRBD2. Germline V gives CDR1 MNHNS, CDR2 SASEGT. V gave up 7 bases and J gave up 5 bases; unmatched junction bases: 9. The length of the CDR3 is 15 residues. The CDR3 loop is CASKGSGRALETQYF. DNA for the CDR3: TGTGCCAGCAAGGGTAGCGGGAGGGCCCTTGAGACCCAGTACTTC.

The chain is built from TRBV30 and TRBJ2-1; 7 nucleotides align to TRBD2. The germline gives CDR1 GTSNPN, CDR2 SVGIG (reference sequence). The CDR3 consists of 14 residues. Trimming at V came to 0 bases and at J to 6 bases, leaving 5 bases not matched to a gene. CDR3 sequence (DNA): TGTGCCTGGAGTGTAAGGTTAGCGGGCAATGAGCAGTTCTTC. It specifies CAWSVRLAGNEQFF.

The gene calls are TRBV11-3 and TRBJ1-2; no definite D call. The CDR3 contains 14 residues. V lost 4 bases and J 2 bases, leaving 11 bases between the germline ends. Germline values: CDR1 SGHNT, CDR2 YENEEA. CDR3 in amino acids: CASSSRSGNYGYTF. DNA for the CDR3: TGTGCCAGCAGCTCGAGATCTGGGAACTATGGCTACACCTTC.

This clone was observed a few times. This CDR3 reads CASSLGAGFDEQYF. CDR3 DNA sequence: TGTGCCAGCAGCTTAGGTGCGGGGTTCGACGAGCAGTACTTC. This chain uses TRBV13 with TRBJ2-7; weak D call: TRBD2 (6 bases). The germline V and J ends were trimmed by 0 bases and 5 bases, with 11 bases remaining between them. The CDR3 has 14 residues. Germline V CDR1 and CDR2: PRHDT, FYEKMQ (reference sequence).

As for this clone: A read error may produce the germline difference seen at one junction end. The chain combines TRBV7-7 with TRBJ2-5, with D tentatively TRBD2 (6 bases). Per germline, CDR1 SSHAT and CDR2 FNYEAQ (reference sequence). The CDR3 covers 15 residues. Here the CDR3 reads CASSLAPRGQETQYF. The CDR3 bases are TGTGCTAGCAGCTTAGCACCCCGGGGGCAAGAGACCCAGTACTTC. Supplemented by reference TRBV7-7 and TRBJ2-5, the full variable domain reads GAGVSQSPRYKVTKRGQDVTLRCDPISSHATLYWYQQALGQGPEFLTYFNYEAQPDKSGLPSDRFSAERPEGSISTLTIQRTEQRDSAMYRCASSLAPRGQETQYFGPGTRLLVL.

The V call is TRBV6-5, the J call TRBJ1-4; weak D call: TRBD1 (6 bases). This CDR3 spans 13 amino acids. Deletions cut 10 bases from V and 5 bases from J, with 14 bases between. Germline lookup yields CDR1 MNHEY and CDR2 SVGAGI. The CDR3 protein is CATSGAYNEKLFF. CDR3 nucleotide sequence: TGTGCCACCTCGGGGGCCTACAATGAAAAACTGTTTTTT.

This clone was observed a few times. CDR3 DNA: TGTGCCAGCAGCGTCGGACAGGGGGTCTACGAGCAGTACTTC. It specifies CASSVGQGVYEQYF. The V and J genes are TRBV7-9 and TRBJ2-7, with TRBD1 matching 10 bases. CDR3 length: 14 residues. J lost 3 bases, V lost 5 bases, and 4 bases had no gene match. Germline CDR1 SEHNR, CDR2 FQNEAQ (reference sequence). The full variable domain, completed using reference TRBV7-9 and TRBJ2-7, is DTGVSQNPRHKITKRGQNVTFRCDPISEHNRLYWYRQTLGQGPEFLTYFQNEAQLEKSRLLSDRFSAERPKGSFSTLEIQRTEQGDSAMYLCASSVGQGVYEQYFGPGTRLTVT.

The chain is built from TRBV6-6 and TRBJ2-2, with D possibly being TRBD1 or TRBD2 (6 bases each). Trimming removed 10 bases at V and 5 bases at J, with 23 bases between. The CDR3 extends over 16 amino acids. The germline gives CDR1 MNHNY, CDR2 SVGAGI (reference sequence). The CDR3 bases are TGTGCCACGAGGAGGGGGGCCTCGAGAGAGACCGGGGAGCTGTTTTTT. Residues: CATRRGASRETGELFF.

The CDR3 region is CASSRDRTGVANTEAFF. DNA for the CDR3: TGTGCCAGCAGCCGGGACCGGACAGGGGTGGCGAACACTGAAGCTTTCTTT. The genes are TRBV7-2 and TRBJ1-1; 9 positions agree with TRBD1. The CDR3 covers 17 residues. The trim removed 5 bases at V and 1 base at J, leaving 11 bases unmatched. Germline CDR1 is SGHTA and CDR2 is FQGNSA.

This chain uses TRBV11-2 with TRBJ2-7, with TRBD2 as a possible D gene (5 bases). Germline CDR1 is SGHAT and CDR2 is FQNNGV. This CDR3 region has 16 residues. V lost 4 bases to trimming and J lost 2 bases, with 18 bases between them. DNA for the CDR3: TGTGCCAGCAGCTCTAGAGAGGGTCGGACGACCTACGAGCAGTACTTC. Translation gives CASSSREGRTTYEQYF. Full variable domain (missing parts from reference TRBV11-2 and TRBJ2-7): EAGVAQSPRYKIIEKRQSVAFWCNPISGHATLYWYQQILGQGPKLLIQFQNNGVVDDSQLPKDRFSAERLKGVDSTLKIQPAKLEDSAVYLCASSSREGRTTYEQYFGPGTRLTVT.

The CDR3 region has the DNA TGTGCCAGCAGGGGACAGGTTCGCTCTGGAAACACCATATATTTT. It yields the protein CASRGQVRSGNTIYF. The chain uses TRBV5-5 and TRBJ1-3; TRBD1 matches 8 bases. V shed 5 bases, J shed 0 bases, and the junction held 4 bases outside the gene matches. The CDR3 is 15 amino acids. Germline CDR1 reads SGHKS; CDR2 reads YYEKEE (reference sequence).

This chain uses TRBV5-1 with TRBJ2-1, with 12 nucleotides matching TRBD2. Germline V gene data show CDR1 as SGHRS and CDR2 as YFSETQ. The CDR3 loop spans 17 amino acids. Trimming took 4 bases from V and 0 from J; bases not matched to a gene: 5. The CDR3 DNA sequence: TGCGCCAGCAGCGGGCTAGCGGGAGGGCTCTCCTACAATGAGCAGTTCTTC. This translates into CASSGLAGGLSYNEQFF. The variable domain in full, with the rest retrieved from reference TRBV5-1 and TRBJ2-1, is KAGVTQTPRYLIKTRGQQVTLSCSPISGHRSVSWYQQTPGQGLQFLFEYFSETQRNKGNFPGRFSGRQFSNSRSEMNVSTLELGDSALYLCASSGLAGGLSYNEQFFGPGTRLTVL.

The chain couples TRBV7-6 to TRBJ2-1; 7 bases match TRBD1. The V and J ends lost 1 base and 7 bases, in that order; junction bases with no gene match: 10. CDR3 length: 16 residues. Germline-derived CDR1 and CDR2 are SGHVS and FNYEAQ. CDR3 bases: TGTGCCAGCAGCTTAGGACAGACAGGGCAGAGAAATGAGCAGTTCTTC. Translated, it gives CASSLGQTGQRNEQFF.

J is TRBJ2-7 and V is TRBV19; D might be TRBD1 or TRBD2, each matching 5 bases. Germline V gives CDR1 LNHDA, CDR2 SQIVND (reference sequence). Trimming left V 4 bases short and J 4 bases short, with 14 bases between. There are 14 residues in the CDR3. CDR3 nucleotides: TGTGCCAGTAGTAACGACGGGAAGGGGTACGAGCAGTACTTC. Encoded protein: CASSNDGKGYEQYF.

The rearrangement links TRBV11-2 to TRBJ2-1, with TRBD2 matching 10 bases. V lost 4 bases to trimming and J lost 3 bases; unmatched junction nucleotides: 3. Germline lookup yields CDR1 SGHAT and CDR2 FQNNGV. The CDR3 extends over 15 amino acids. Here the CDR3 reads CASSSRLAGYNEQFF. DNA of the CDR3: TGTGCCAGCAGCTCTCGACTAGCGGGCTACAATGAGCAGTTCTTC.